This passage covers 23 T cell receptor beta chains from one sample sequenced in a study of cytomegalovirus exposure and HLA in healthy donors. Both 60 Vbeta primers and 13 Jbeta primers went into the PCR. Sequencing was performed with immunoSEQ multiplex PCR; in TCRdb, only in-frame clones are kept and a portion is missing. This sample contains 180,000 or so clones. The sample consisted of PBMCs. The source of these receptors is a boy aged 5-17 years in good health and CMV-seronegative.

The chain has TRBV9 and TRBJ2-3, with 7 bases fitting TRBD2. The CDR3 is 15 amino acids. From germline, CDR1 is SGDLS and CDR2 YYNGEE. V dropped 3 bases and J dropped 0; count of bases not matched to a gene: 4. The CDR3 DNA reads TGTGCCAGCAGCGGTAGCGGGTCTAGCACAGATACGCAGTATTTT. It translates to CASSGSGSSTDTQYF.

The chain couples TRBV6-5 to TRBJ1-2; D perhaps matches TRBD1 (5 bases). The CDR3 extends over 13 amino acids. Trimming took off 4 bases at V and 2 bases at J, with 8 bases between the two ends. Germline-derived CDR1 and CDR2 are MNHEY and SVGAGI. The DNA of the CDR3 is TGTGCCAGCAGTTGGGGGAGGAACTATGGCTACACCTTC. This translates into CASSWGRNYGYTF.

V is TRBV28 and J is TRBJ2-5, with D perhaps matching TRBD2 (7 bases). V lost 6 bases and J lost 5, with 28 bases in between. Per germline, CDR1 MDHEN and CDR2 SYDVKM. The CDR3 has 18 residues. CDR3 region: CASRIGGAGGGHGETQYF. The CDR3 DNA reads TGTGCCAGCAGGATTGGCGGGGCTGGGGGGGGCCATGGGGAGACCCAGTACTTC.

The rearrangement joins TRBV6-5 to TRBJ2-5; TRBD1 is a possible D gene (6 bases). The ends were cut back, 5 bases at V and 5 bases at J, with 9 bases in the middle. The CDR3 runs 12 residues. Germline V CDR1 and CDR2: MNHEY, SVGAGI. In nucleotides, the CDR3 is TGTGCCAGCAGTACAGGGTGGGAGACCCAGTACTTC. Translation: CASSTGWETQYF.

The J gene is TRBJ1-4, the V gene TRBV15; D not certain. V was cut by 8 bases and J by 8 bases, with 18 bases left in between. From germline, CDR1 is LNHNV and CDR2 YYDKDF (reference sequence). This CDR3 spans 14 amino acids. This chain's CDR3 is CATRRSPSDEKLFF. CDR3 bases: TGTGCCACCCGGAGGTCCCCCTCGGACGAAAAACTGTTTTTT. Full variable domain (missing parts from reference TRBV15 and TRBJ1-4): DAMVIQNPRYQVTQFGKPVTLSCSQTLNHNVMYWYQQKSSQAPKLLFHYYDKDFNNEADTPDNFQSRRPNTSFCFLDIRSPGLGDTAMYLCATRRSPSDEKLFFGSGTQLSVL.

The chain joins TRBV19 to TRBJ1-5; 9 nucleotides match TRBD1. With 5 bases clipped from V and 4 bases from J, the junction kept 12 bases outside the gene matches. The CDR3 length is 17 residues. Germline V gene data show CDR1 as LNHDA and CDR2 as SQIVND (reference sequence). The CDR3 loop reads CASSGGTGIKRNQPQHF. The CDR3 DNA sequence: TGTGCCAGTAGTGGTGGGACAGGGATAAAGAGAAATCAGCCCCAGCATTTT. Full variable domain (rest looked up from reference TRBV19 and TRBJ1-5): DGGITQSPKYLFRKEGQNVTLSCEQNLNHDAMYWYRQDPGQGLRLIYYSQIVNDFQKGDIAEGYSVSREKKESFPLTVTSAQKNPTAFYLCASSGGTGIKRNQPQHFGDGTRLSIL.

V usage is TRBV27 and J usage is TRBJ1-1; D remains unclear. The CDR3 runs 12 residues. Per germline, CDR1 MNHEY and CDR2 SMNVEV (reference sequence). Trimming shortened V by 2 bases and J by 10 bases, and 11 bases separated the two germline ends. CDR3 sequence reads: CASSLIRGVAFF. The CDR3 region has the DNA TGTGCCAGCAGTTTAATTCGGGGAGTAGCTTTCTTT.

The chain couples TRBV6-6 to TRBJ2-5; perhaps TRBD2 as D (7 bases). The J call may be faulty, since TRBJ2-7 better matches the DNA end. The CDR3 spans 15 residues. Germline-derived CDR1 and CDR2 are MNHNY and SVGAGI (reference sequence). CDR3 residues: CASSYGGANPYEQYF. The CDR3 coding sequence is TGTGCCAGCAGTTACGGGGGGGCAAACCCCTACGAGCAGTACTTC.

V gene TRBV7-3 combines with J gene TRBJ2-1, with 7 bases fitting TRBD1. V lost 5 bases and J lost 6; bases outside the gene matches: 10. Germline assignment: CDR1 SGHTA and CDR2 FQGTGA. The CDR3 loop spans 15 amino acids. CDR3 loop: CASSIDRASANEQFF. CDR3 bases: TGTGCCAGCAGCATAGACAGGGCGTCCGCCAATGAGCAGTTCTTC.

The chain joins TRBV2 to TRBJ2-3, with D possibly being TRBD2 (6 bases). Trimming removed 6 bases at V and 2 bases at J, with 18 bases between. In germline, CDR1 is SNHLY, CDR2 FYNNEI. The CDR3 runs 16 residues. CDR3: CASSLTSPLITDTQYF. The CDR3 DNA follows: TGTGCCAGCAGCCTAACTAGCCCTTTAATCACAGATACGCAGTATTTT.

The V gene is TRBV11-2, the J gene TRBJ2-3; 8 bases match TRBD2. V was clipped by 0 bases and J by 3 bases; unmatched bases: 17. CDR1 and CDR2 from the germline V gene are SGHAT and FQNNGV. This CDR3 spans 20 amino acids. CDR3 coding DNA: TGTGCCAGCAGCTTAGATTCTGTCATCCACCCGGGGGGGCCGACAGATACGCAGTATTTT. This codes for CASSLDSVIHPGGPTDTQYF.

The CDR3 spells CASSFTTSGGAGETQYF. In DNA, the CDR3 is TGTGCCAGCAGCTTCACGACTAGCGGGGGGGCGGGGGAGACCCAGTACTTC. The chain uses TRBV9 and TRBJ2-5; 14 nucleotides align to TRBD2. This CDR3 has 17 residues. The J segment lost 5 bases and the V segment lost 4 bases, leaving 10 bases of the junction unmatched. Germline CDR1 is SGDLS and CDR2 is YYNGEE. The full variable domain, its missing parts supplied by reference TRBV9 and TRBJ2-5, is DSGVTQTPKHLITATGQRVTLRCSPRSGDLSVYWYQQSLDQGLQFLIQYYNGEERAKGNILERFSAQQFPDLHSELNLSSLELGDSALYFCASSFTTSGGAGETQYFGPGTRLLVL.

The gene calls are TRBV10-3 and TRBJ1-2; no reliable D call. CDR3 size: 15 residues. Germline V gives CDR1 ENHRY, CDR2 SYGVKD. Between the trimmed V and J ends, which lost 10 bases and 4 bases, there was a span of 22 bases. The chain's CDR3 is CATTSGFPRSYGYTF. The CDR3 DNA is TGTGCCACCACATCGGGGTTCCCGAGGTCCTATGGCTACACCTTC.

The gene calls are TRBV14 and TRBJ2-7; 7 bases map to TRBD2. With 2 bases clipped from V and 13 bases from J, the junction kept 8 bases outside the gene matches. This CDR3 has 12 amino acids. From germline, CDR1 is SGHDN and CDR2 FVKESK. The CDR3 here is CASSQREGRVYF. CDR3 bases: TGTGCCAGCAGCCAAAGGGAGGGCAGGGTATACTTC. Using reference TRBV14 and TRBJ2-7 for the parts outside the CDR3, the full variable domain is EAGVTQFPSHSVIEKGQTVTLRCDPISGHDNLYWYRRVMGKEIKFLLHFVKESKQDESGMPNNRFLAERTGGTYSTLKVQPAELEDSGVYFCASSQREGRVYFGPGTRLTVT.

The chain employs TRBV7-2 and TRBJ2-1; no firm D call. The CDR3 totals 14 residues. The V and J ends lost 2 bases and 5 bases respectively, with 10 bases between them. CDR1 is SGHTA and CDR2 is FQGNSA in the germline V gene. The CDR3 coding sequence is TGTGCCAGCAGCTTAAGTCCCAGGAACAATGAGCAGTTCTTC. It codes for CASSLSPRNNEQFF.

This chain connects TRBV19 to TRBJ2-1; D possibly corresponds to TRBD2 (5 bases). CDR1 is LNHDA, CDR2 SQIVND, per germline (reference sequence). V dropped 3 bases and J dropped 6 bases, with 18 bases sitting between them. The CDR3 runs to 16 residues. The CDR3 sequence is CASSISFSSGINEQFF. In DNA form, the CDR3 reads TGTGCCAGTAGTATCAGCTTTTCGTCGGGGATCAATGAGCAGTTCTTC.

The chain's CDR3 is CASSLEFGNTIYF. CDR3 DNA sequence: TGTGCCAGCTCACTTGAGTTTGGAAACACCATATATTTT. This chain uses TRBV18 with TRBJ1-3, with D uncertain. The CDR3 consists of 13 residues. CDR1 is KGHSH, CDR2 LQKENI, per germline. The ends were cut back, 4 bases at V and 3 bases at J, with 7 bases in the middle.

The genes are TRBV2 and TRBJ2-2, with D perhaps TRBD2 (5 bases). Germline assignment: CDR1 SNHLY and CDR2 FYNNEI. This CDR3 is 14 amino acids long. Deletions cut 8 bases from V and 5 bases from J, with 15 bases between. For the CDR3, the DNA is TGTGCCAGCCTATGGCTCCCGGGGACCGGGGAGCTGTTTTTT. Its protein product is CASLWLPGTGELFF.

V and J are TRBV18 and TRBJ1-5; D is unclear. This CDR3 region has 13 residues. Between the trimmed V and J ends, which lost 3 bases and 10 bases, there was a span of 13 bases. Germline values: CDR1 KGHSH, CDR2 LQKENI. The CDR3 region is CASSPGDERPQHF. CDR3 bases: TGTGCCAGCTCACCCGGCGACGAGCGTCCCCAGCATTTT.

The rearrangement joins TRBV4-3 to TRBJ2-3; 11 bases map to TRBD2. The J segment lost 2 bases and the V segment lost 4 bases, leaving 5 bases of the junction unmatched. Germline V gene lookup returns CDR1 LGHNA and CDR2 YSLEER. The CDR3 sequence is 16 residues long. The CDR3 DNA follows: TGCGCCAGCAGCCCCCTAGCGGGGGGACTCACAGATACGCAGTATTTT. This encodes CASSPLAGGLTDTQYF.

The chain uses TRBV7-9 and TRBJ2-5; 10 bases fit TRBD2. With 1 base clipped from V and 5 bases from J, the junction kept 4 bases outside the gene matches. Germline CDR1 and CDR2: SEHNR and FQNEAQ (reference sequence). CDR3 length: 15 amino acids. The CDR3 region is CASSLVSSGGETQYF. The CDR3 DNA follows: TGTGCCAGCAGCTTAGTGTCTAGCGGGGGTGAGACCCAGTACTTC.

The chain joins TRBV5-4 to TRBJ1-1; D unresolved. The CDR3 is made up of 14 amino acids. V was shortened by 2 bases and J by 0 bases, with 8 bases between the two germline ends. Looked up from germline, CDR1 is SGHNT and CDR2 is YYREEE (reference sequence). CDR3 region: CASSFQTLNTEAFF. CDR3 DNA sequence: TGTGCCAGCAGCTTCCAGACACTGAACACTGAAGCTTTCTTT.

The chain recombines TRBV19 with TRBJ1-1; weak D call: TRBD1 (5 bases). The CDR3 sequence is 13 residues long. Per the germline V gene, CDR1 is LNHDA and CDR2 is SQIVND (reference sequence). The V end lost 5 bases, the J end lost 6 bases, and 13 bases lay between the germline ends. The CDR3 DNA follows: TGTGCCAGTAGTTTCCAGGGAAAAGCTGAAGCTTTCTTT. It encodes CASSFQGKAEAFF.